This T cell receptor (beta chain) was sequenced in a study of blood T cell repertoires in COVID-19. Study as a whole: COVID-19 samples from acute and convalescent phases originated in the United States, Italy and Spain. T cells, B-cell-depleted T cells, or PBMCs provided the cDNA or gDNA that served as material.

Authors' data handling: Counts of nucleated cells, estimated from reference gene primer amplification, were obtained. Clones were sequenced by immunoSEQ multiplex PCR, and TCRdb holds only the in-frame ones, with some missing. The V and J calls and the clone size are those of that table, but D and trimming were determined from the DNA. The repertoire holds 120,000 or so clones, with about 88% as singletons. V lost 3 bases, J lost 0 bases, and 10 bases stayed unmatched. The CDR3 is made up of 18 amino acids. Germline V lookup: CDR1 KGHSH, CDR2 LQKENI. In Seattle, patients joined the study during active infection and were tracked longitudinally.

This clonotype was obtained from a man in his fifties or sixties with COVID-19, enrolled during active disease. This chain connects TRBV18 to TRBJ1-3, with 8 bases that match TRBD1. The sample comprised peripheral blood. The CDR3 bases are TGTGCCAGCTCACCTCAATCGGGGACAGGTGCCTCTGGAAACACCATATATTTT. Translation: CASSPQSGTGASGNTIYF.